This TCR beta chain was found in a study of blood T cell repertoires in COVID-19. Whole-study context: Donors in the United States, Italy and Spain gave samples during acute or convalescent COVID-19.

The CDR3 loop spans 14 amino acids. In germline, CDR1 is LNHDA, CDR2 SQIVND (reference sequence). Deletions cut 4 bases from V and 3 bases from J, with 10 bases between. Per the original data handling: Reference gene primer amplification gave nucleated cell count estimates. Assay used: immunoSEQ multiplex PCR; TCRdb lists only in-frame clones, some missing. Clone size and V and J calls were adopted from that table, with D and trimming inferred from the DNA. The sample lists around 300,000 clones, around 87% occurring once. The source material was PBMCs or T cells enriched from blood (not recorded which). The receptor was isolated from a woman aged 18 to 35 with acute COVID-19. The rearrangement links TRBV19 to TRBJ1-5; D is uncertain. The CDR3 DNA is TGTGCCAGTAGTACAGATAAAAACAATCAGCCCCAGCATTTT. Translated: CASSTDKNNQPQHF.